The 8 T cell receptor beta chains presented below share a single source sample, sequenced in a study of T-cell reconstitution after alpha-beta-depleted transplantation in children. Unique molecular identifiers were incorporated when the TCRbeta library was constructed. Each CDR3 protein is one row after TCRdb ran MiXCR on the PCR reads. The data contain 670,000 or so distinct CDR3 sequences, 13% of them singletons. The sample in question was PBMCs, obtained before TCRalphabeta/CD19-depleted stem cell transplant. The receptors derive from a girl aged 2 to 10 with congenital amegakaryocytic thrombocytopenia, due to receive a stem cell transplant.

Regarding this clonotype: A much larger clone sits a single nucleotide away, making a read error possible. V usage is TRBV5-1 and J usage is TRBJ2-7; D might be TRBD1 (6 bases). Trimming pared 4 bases from V and 3 bases from J, leaving 14 bases between. This CDR3 has 14 amino acids. Germline V gene lookup returns CDR1 SGHRS and CDR2 YFSETQ. Written as DNA, the CDR3 is TGCGCCAGCAGCGCCCCGGACAGTCTCTACGAGCAGTACTTC. This codes for CASSAPDSLYEQYF.

This sequence joins TRBV27 and TRBJ2-2; D may be TRBD1 (5 bases). Trimming took 5 bases from V and 6 from J, leaving 16 bases between them. CDR1 MNHEY and CDR2 SMNVEV come from the germline V gene (reference sequence). CDR3 size: 15 residues. The CDR3 here is CASSPRTKGAGELFF. The DNA for the CDR3 is TGTGCCAGCAGTCCCAGGACGAAAGGGGCCGGGGAGCTGTTTTTT.

This clonotype was observed many times. The gene calls are TRBV5-1 and TRBJ2-7, with a tentative D call TRBD2 (6 bases). The CDR3 contains 17 residues. V lost 0 bases to trimming and J lost 2 bases, with 18 bases between them. Germline assignment: CDR1 SGHRS and CDR2 YFSETQ. CDR3 in amino acids: CASSLAQGLLSTYEQYF. The CDR3 nucleotides are TGCGCCAGCAGCTTGGCCCAGGGACTCCTCAGTACCTACGAGCAGTACTTC.

The chain employs TRBV5-1 and TRBJ2-3; 7 positions agree with TRBD1. This CDR3 has 13 residues. Unmatched junction bases numbered 3, after V lost 4 bases and J lost 4 bases. Germline V gene sequence: CDR1 SGHRS, CDR2 YFSETQ. The CDR3 bases are TGCGCCAGCAGCACCGACAGGGCAGATACGCAGTATTTT. Translated, it gives CASSTDRADTQYF. Looking up the rest from reference TRBV5-1 and TRBJ2-3 gives the full variable domain: KAGVTQTPRYLIKTRGQQVTLSCSPISGHRSVSWYQQTPGQGLQFLFEYFSETQRNKGNFPGRFSGRQFSNSRSEMNVSTLELGDSALYLCASSTDRADTQYFGPGTRLTVL.

This clonotype was detected only a few times. This rearrangement joins TRBV6-2 or TRBV6-3 to TRBJ2-4, with 7 bases aligning to TRBD2. There are 20 residues in the CDR3. Germline lookup yields CDR1 MNHEY and CDR2 SVGEGT. The J segment lost 0 bases and the V segment lost 4 bases, leaving 18 bases of the junction unmatched. The CDR3 bases are TGTGCCAGCAGTTTCGATAGCGGGCTAACATTTTCGGGAGCCAAAAACATTCAGTACTTC. Its translation: CASSFDSGLTFSGAKNIQYF.

This clonotype was recorded once. A much more abundant neighbour one base away suggests this may be a read error. The chain couples TRBV5-6 to TRBJ2-3; D possibly corresponds to TRBD1 (6 bases). V shed 1 base and J shed 2 bases, with 11 bases lying between them. The CDR3 spans 15 residues. Germline V gene lookup returns CDR1 SGHDT and CDR2 YYEEEE. This CDR3 is CASSLSRGYTDTQYF. The CDR3 nucleotides are TGTGCCAGCAGCTTGAGCAGGGGTTACACAGATACGCAGTATTTT.

This clonotype was counted between two and nine times. The chain has TRBV27 and TRBJ2-7, with D perhaps matching TRBD1 or TRBD2 (6 bases each). The CDR3 contains 15 residues. Germline-derived CDR1 and CDR2 are MNHEY and SMNVEV (reference sequence). V lost 7 bases and J 3 bases, leaving 19 bases between the germline ends. The DNA of the CDR3 is TGTGCCAGCACCCCCGGGGTCGGGGGCTTCTACGAGCAGTACTTC. Translated: CASTPGVGGFYEQYF.

Only a few counts were recorded for this clonotype. The rearrangement joins TRBV11-2 to TRBJ1-3; D gene ambiguous. Germline CDR1 is SGHAT and CDR2 is FQNNGV. The CDR3 consists of 16 residues. Trimming removed 1 base at V and 0 bases at J, with 10 bases between. The CDR3 bases are TGTGCCAGCAGCTTAGTCGGACGCTCCTCTGGAAACACCATATATTTT. This encodes CASSLVGRSSGNTIYF.